This TCR beta chain comes out of a study of blood T cell repertoires in COVID-19. Overall study context: PBMCs, B-cell-depleted T cells, or T cells were the source of the cDNA or gDNA that made up the material.

The CDR3 has 15 residues. V was clipped by 1 base and J by 6 bases; unmatched bases: 5. Germline CDR1 reads MGHRA; CDR2 reads YSYEKL. Seattle participants joined during active infection and were tracked over time. The method was immunoSEQ multiplex PCR; TCRdb's version includes in-frame clones alone and lacks a portion of them. The table lists 45,000 to 50,000 clones, approximately 85% of them singletons. The J gene is TRBJ2-1, the V gene TRBV4-1; TRBD1 matches at 8 bases. The sample taken for sequencing was peripheral blood. The clonotype comes from a woman older than 75 with COVID-19, enrolled during active disease. In nucleotides, the CDR3 is TGCGCCAGCAGCCAAGCGCGACAGGGGACCAATGAGCAGTTCTTC. Translated, it gives CASSQARQGTNEQFF.